This T cell receptor (beta chain) emerged from a study of cytomegalovirus exposure and HLA in healthy donors. Notes on the study in general: In vitro assays verified that three CMV-associated chains recognized CMV antigens specifically. A highly shared variant cluster was judged a likely technical artifact. V- and J-gene trimming in TCR beta was tied to a missense DCLRE1C variant by an analysis performed later. In a later analysis, HLA-C alleles had the fewest associated TCRs, DRB1 alleles the most.

The CDR3 is 17 residues long. CDR1 and CDR2 from the germline V gene are MNHEY and SMNVEV (reference sequence). V shed 5 bases and J 12 bases; nucleotides not matched to a gene: 21. In the case of this clone: Antigen: not known.

13 Jbeta primers and 60 Vbeta primers were used for the PCR. Profiling relied on immunoSEQ multiplex PCR, and the TCRdb table lists in-frame clones only, not all of them. This repertoire shows approximately 77,000 clones, less than 80% found once; its top ten account for more than 7%. Sequencing used PBMCs. The receptor was derived from a woman between 40 and 50 years old in good health and CMV-seronegative. The chain combines TRBV27 with TRBJ2-5; 10 nucleotides match TRBD2. CDR3 region: CASSGLFDYSGGPPEYF. CDR3 bases: TGTGCCAGCAGTGGCCTTTTTGACTATAGCGGGGGGCCCCCGGAGTACTTC.